Below, 27 T cell receptor beta chains from the same sample are listed, as sequenced in a study of somatic mutations in cytotoxic T cells in rheumatoid arthritis. Using immunoSEQ multiplex PCR, the repertoire was profiled, and TCRdb retains in-frame clones only, with some absent. The repertoire has thousands of clones, around 80% of them found once; the top ten carry more than 6%. Sequenced input: CD8+ T cells sorted from blood. The receptors derive from an adult with rheumatoid arthritis.

This clone has more than one count but fewer than ten. The chain is built from TRBV5-4 and TRBJ1-1; no firm D call. The germline gives CDR1 SGHNT, CDR2 YYREEE (reference sequence). This CDR3 spans 14 amino acids. V was clipped by 4 bases and J by 11 bases, with 21 bases between them. In DNA form, the CDR3 reads TGTGCCAGCAGCCCCTCGACTCCTGCGGCGGATGCTTTCTTT. It specifies CASSPSTPAADAFF.

This clone is a singleton in its sample. The chain joins TRBV28 to TRBJ2-7, with D possibly being TRBD1 (6 bases). Germline CDR1 is MDHEN and CDR2 is SYDVKM. V was clipped by 6 bases and J by 2 bases, with 20 bases between them. This CDR3 region has 16 residues. The CDR3 bases are TGTGCCAGCAGGGCCTCGGTGGGACACACGACCTACGAGCAGTACTTC. Protein: CASRASVGHTTYEQYF.

Worth noting for this clone: One junction end disagrees with the germline gene, perhaps due to a read error. The chain carries TRBV7-9 and TRBJ1-3; D not resolved. Germline CDR1 SEHNR, CDR2 FQNEAQ (reference sequence). The CDR3 has 14 amino acids. CDR3 sequence: CASTLSGSGNTIYF. CDR3 nucleotide sequence: TGTGCCAGCACCTTATCGGGCAGCGGAAACACCATATATTTT.

V and J are TRBV6-5 and TRBJ2-2; D possibly corresponds to TRBD1 (5 bases). The CDR3 sequence is 14 residues long. Germline CDR1 MNHEY, CDR2 SVGAGI. Trimming shortened V by 4 bases and J by 4 bases, and 10 bases separated the two germline ends. CDR3 sequence (DNA): TGTGCCAGCAGTTGGGGCAGGGTCACCGGGGAGCTGTTTTTT. Translation gives CASSWGRVTGELFF.

The rearrangement joins TRBV7-9 to TRBJ1-1; D uncertain. This CDR3 has 15 residues. Germline-derived CDR1 and CDR2 are SEHNR and FQNEAQ (reference sequence). V lost 2 bases, J lost 0 bases, and 10 bases lay in between. The CDR3 bases are TGTGCCAGCAGCTTATCGACGTACCTGAACACTGAAGCTTTCTTT. This sequence encodes CASSLSTYLNTEAFF.

This clone has just one count. The chain combines TRBV9 with TRBJ1-6; 7 bases align to TRBD1. Germline values: CDR1 SGDLS, CDR2 YYNGEE. CDR3 length equals 17 residues. V was pared by 3 bases and J by 0 bases, with 6 bases of the junction left unmatched. CDR3 nucleotides: TGTGCCAGCAGCGCAGCCCGGGACAGCTCCTATAATTCACCCCTCCACTTT. It specifies CASSAARDSSYNSPLHF.

This clone was seen a few times. V usage is TRBV5-6 and J usage is TRBJ1-1; D is possibly TRBD1 (5 bases). The V end was cut by 4 bases, the J end by 0 bases, with 16 bases between. The germline V gene encodes CDR1 SGHDT and CDR2 YYEEEE. The CDR3 runs 16 residues. The DNA for the CDR3 is TGTGCCAGCAGCAATAGGCCGGGACGGCTGAACACTGAAGCTTTCTTT. Its translation: CASSNRPGRLNTEAFF.

This chain uses TRBV6-5 with TRBJ1-2; D perhaps matches TRBD1 (6 bases). The CDR3 runs 15 residues. CDR1 and CDR2 (germline): MNHEY, SVGAGI. V was trimmed by 6 bases and J by 3 bases, leaving 17 bases between them. The CDR3 is CASRGGQPPHYGYTF. The CDR3 DNA reads as TGTGCCAGCAGGGGCGGACAGCCCCCCCACTATGGCTACACCTTC.

The sample holds one count of this clone. The rearrangement joins TRBV13 to TRBJ1-6; 9 bases align to TRBD1. V shed 4 bases, J shed 4 bases, and the junction held 5 bases outside the gene matches. Germline CDR1 PRHDT, CDR2 FYEKMQ (reference sequence). The CDR3 length is 16 residues. The CDR3 sequence is CASSSLQGAYNSPLHF. For the CDR3, the DNA is TGTGCCAGCAGCTCCCTACAGGGGGCTTATAATTCACCCCTCCACTTT.

Sample share makes this clone large (0.1 to 1%). V and J are TRBV28 and TRBJ1-1; TRBD1 matches at 9 bases. The germline V gene encodes CDR1 MDHEN and CDR2 SYDVKM. J gave up 7 bases and V 3 bases, and 3 bases lay outside the gene matches. This CDR3 spans 13 amino acids. The CDR3 DNA sequence: TGTGCCAGCAGTTTGGGGACAGGGAGTGAAGCTTTCTTT. It codes for CASSLGTGSEAFF.

V and J are TRBV2 and TRBJ2-3, with TRBD2 identical over 11 bases. CDR1 is SNHLY and CDR2 is FYNNEI in the germline V gene. J lost 4 bases, V lost 9 bases, and 3 bases had no gene match. The CDR3 spans 13 residues. The CDR3 DNA follows: TGTGCCAGTAGCGGGGGGGGACCAGATACGCAGTATTTT. Its protein is CASSGGGPDTQYF.

This clone occurred a few times. The rearrangement joins TRBV28 to TRBJ1-5, with D possibly TRBD1 on 6 matching bases. The V and J ends lost 5 bases and 7 bases respectively, with 15 bases between them. The germline V gene has CDR1 MDHEN and CDR2 SYDVKM. The CDR3 has 14 amino acids. The CDR3 reads CASSTNREYQPQHF. The CDR3 DNA reads TGTGCCAGCAGTACTAACAGGGAGTACCAGCCCCAGCATTTT.

V is TRBV7-9 and J is TRBJ1-2, with 8 bases lining up with TRBD1. Trimming cost V 5 bases and J 1 base; bases outside gene matches: 6. CDR1 is SEHNR, CDR2 FQNEAQ, per germline (reference sequence). The CDR3 is 15 residues long. CDR3 sequence (DNA): TGTGCCAGCAGCCCGGGGACAGGCCTTAACTATGGCTACACCTTC. It specifies CASSPGTGLNYGYTF. Filled out from reference TRBV7-9 and TRBJ1-2, the complete variable domain reads DTGVSQNPRHKITKRGQNVTFRCDPISEHNRLYWYRQTLGQGPEFLTYFQNEAQLEKSRLLSDRFSAERPKGSFSTLEIQRTEQGDSAMYLCASSPGTGLNYGYTFGSGTRLTVV.

The chain employs TRBV9 and TRBJ2-3; 8 bases are shared with TRBD1. CDR1 is SGDLS and CDR2 is YYNGEE in the germline V gene. V dropped 3 bases and J dropped 1; count of bases not matched to a gene: 13. The CDR3 extends over 18 amino acids. CDR3 region: CASSARGLTGDGTDTQYF. CDR3 DNA sequence: TGTGCCAGCAGCGCCCGGGGTTTGACAGGGGATGGCACAGATACGCAGTATTTT. The whole variable domain, remainder taken from reference TRBV9 and TRBJ2-3, is DSGVTQTPKHLITATGQRVTLRCSPRSGDLSVYWYQQSLDQGLQFLIQYYNGEERAKGNILERFSAQQFPDLHSELNLSSLELGDSALYFCASSARGLTGDGTDTQYFGPGTRLTVL.

The V and J genes are TRBV18 and TRBJ2-5, with D possibly matching TRBD2 (5 bases). The CDR3 covers 14 residues. Germline values: CDR1 KGHSH, CDR2 LQKENI. Trimming removed 3 bases from V and 5 bases from J, with 13 bases in between. The CDR3 coding sequence is TGTGCCAGCTCACCGAATTTGGCTAGCGAGACCCAGTACTTC. Translating gives CASSPNLASETQYF.

The genes are TRBV28 and TRBJ2-7; 7 bases map to TRBD1. The CDR3 is made up of 13 amino acids. CDR1 is MDHEN, CDR2 SYDVKM, per germline. V was clipped by 6 bases and J by 7 bases; unmatched bases: 9. The CDR3 DNA sequence: TGTGCCAGCAGCTCGGACAGGTGGTGGGAGCAGTACTTC. Protein product: CASSSDRWWEQYF. Based on the CDR3 plus reference TRBV28 and TRBJ2-7, the full variable domain is DVKVTQSSRYLVKRTGEKVFLECVQDMDHENMFWYRQDPGLGLRLIYFSYDVKMKEKGDIPEGYSVSREKKERFSLILESASTNQTSMYLCASSSDRWWEQYFGPGTRLTVT.

V gene TRBV29-1 combines with J gene TRBJ2-1; no reliable D call. The CDR3 consists of 12 residues. CDR1 is SQVTM and CDR2 is ANQGSEA in the germline V gene. V lost 6 bases to trimming and J lost 9 bases, with 15 bases between them. CDR3 loop: CSVGFGRIEQFF. CDR3 nucleotide sequence: TGCAGCGTCGGGTTCGGGCGTATTGAGCAGTTCTTC.

The rearrangement uses TRBV4-2 and TRBJ1-2; unclear D gene. The CDR3 totals 11 residues. V dropped 1 base and J dropped 8 bases, with 5 bases sitting between them. Germline assignment: CDR1 LGHNA and CDR2 YNFKEQ. The chain's CDR3 is CASSQGQGYTF. CDR3 nucleotide sequence: TGTGCCAGCAGCCAAGGTCAAGGCTACACCTTC.

The rearrangement links TRBV7-9 to TRBJ2-2, with D tentatively TRBD1 (6 bases). The germline gives CDR1 SEHNR, CDR2 FQNEAQ (reference sequence). Trimming removed 5 bases from V and 5 bases from J, with 9 bases in between. This CDR3 comprises 13 residues. CDR3 amino acids: CASSPGQTGELFF. The CDR3 DNA follows: TGTGCCAGCAGCCCCGGACAGACCGGGGAGCTGTTTTTT.

This chain links TRBV9 with TRBJ1-5, with D unresolved. Per germline, CDR1 SGDLS and CDR2 YYNGEE. With 0 bases removed from V and 11 bases from J, the gap between germline ends came to 30 bases. The CDR3 consists of 19 residues. CDR3 in DNA: TGTGCCAGCAGCGTAGCTTACATCGCTGGGTCTCCGCACTTATCAGCCCAGCATTTT. Translation gives CASSVAYIAGSPHLSAQHF.

The gene calls are TRBV6-4 and TRBJ1-4; D is perhaps TRBD1 (5 bases). The germline gives CDR1 MRHNA, CDR2 SNTAGT. Deletions cut 3 bases from V and 10 bases from J, with 24 bases between. This CDR3 contains 17 residues. The CDR3, as DNA: TGTGCCAGCAGTGAGCACTCCTCGGGGAGGGGTCGGCGAAAACTGTTTTTT. Translated, it gives CASSEHSSGRGRRKLFF.

This clone is a singleton in its sample. The chain uses TRBV7-2 and TRBJ2-3, with D unresolved. The CDR3 is 17 amino acids. V lost 4 bases, J lost 7 bases, and 24 bases lay in between. CDR1 is SGHTA, CDR2 FQGNSA, per germline. For the CDR3, the DNA is TGTGCCAGCAGCTCCTCTTCTTTTAACCTCGGTTTGCATACGCAGTATTTT. Protein: CASSSSSFNLGLHTQYF. Full variable domain (rest looked up from reference TRBV7-2 and TRBJ2-3): GAGVSQSPSNKVTEKGKDVELRCDPISGHTALYWYRQSLGQGLEFLIYFQGNSAPDKSGLPSDRFSAERTGGSVSTLTIQRTQQEDSAVYLCASSSSSFNLGLHTQYFGPGTRLTVL.

J is TRBJ1-1 and V is TRBV9, with 7 bases lining up with TRBD1. Trimming removed 2 bases from V and 5 bases from J; junction bases left unmatched: 9. Germline V gives CDR1 SGDLS, CDR2 YYNGEE. The CDR3 length is 15 residues. CDR3 DNA sequence: TGTGCCAGCAGCGTGGGGGACAGCGGGGGTACTGAAGCTTTCTTT. Translated, it gives CASSVGDSGGTEAFF.

The J gene is TRBJ2-2, the V gene TRBV6-5; D remains ambiguous. The germline V gene has CDR1 MNHEY and CDR2 SVGAGI. The V and J ends lost 6 bases and 3 bases respectively, with 8 bases between them. The CDR3 runs to 13 residues. The CDR3 region is CASRLQHTGELFF. The DNA of the CDR3 is TGTGCCAGCAGACTACAGCACACCGGGGAGCTGTTTTTT.

This clone was recorded a few times. The rearrangement uses TRBV21-1 and TRBJ2-5. TRBV21-1 is tagged as a pseudogene. This CDR3 has 16 amino acids. CDR3 in amino acids: CASWIGMNSIQETQYF. CDR3 nucleotide sequence: TGTGCCAGCTGGATTGGGATGAACTCAATTCAAGAGACCCAGTACTTC.

The V call is TRBV6-4, the J call TRBJ2-3, with 7 bases aligning to TRBD2. Germline CDR1 reads MRHNA; CDR2 reads SNTAGT. The CDR3 is 15 amino acids. After removal of 4 bases from V and 0 bases from J, the junction contained 4 bases not matched to a gene. CDR3 DNA sequence: TGTGCCAGCAGTGCCGCTAGCGGAAGCACAGATACGCAGTATTTT. Translation: CASSAASGSTDTQYF.

In this sample, this clone turned up once. This sequence joins TRBV7-9 and TRBJ2-3, with D unresolved. The CDR3 is 13 amino acids. Germline-derived CDR1 and CDR2 are SEHNR and FQNEAQ (reference sequence). V gave up 4 bases and J gave up 4 bases, with 9 bases separating them. The CDR3 loop reads CASSSLLADTQYF. DNA of the CDR3: TGTGCCAGCAGCTCCCTTCTAGCAGATACGCAGTATTTT.